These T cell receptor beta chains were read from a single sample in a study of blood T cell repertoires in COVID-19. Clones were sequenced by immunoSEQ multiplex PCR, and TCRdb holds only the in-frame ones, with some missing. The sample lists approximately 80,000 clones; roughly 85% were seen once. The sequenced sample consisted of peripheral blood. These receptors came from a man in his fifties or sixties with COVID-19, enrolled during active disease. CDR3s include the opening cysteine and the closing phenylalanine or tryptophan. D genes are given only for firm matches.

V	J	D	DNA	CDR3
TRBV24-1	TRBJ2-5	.	TGTGCCACCAGTGATTTGGCGGGCCAAGAGACCCAGTACTTC	CATSDLAGQETQYF
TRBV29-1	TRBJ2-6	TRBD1	TGCAGCGTCCTTTCGGGACAGGGTGGTGGGGCCAACGTCCTGACTTTC	CSVLSGQGGGANVLTF
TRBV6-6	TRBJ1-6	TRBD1	TGTGCCAGCAGTCGGGACGGGACAGGGACGAACAATTCACCCCTCCACTTT	CASSRDGTGTNNSPLHF
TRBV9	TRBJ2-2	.	TGTGCCAGCAGACCTTCCCGACTGGCCGGGGAGCTGTTTTTT	CASRPSRLAGELFF
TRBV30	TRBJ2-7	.	TGTGCCTGCCACGTTACTAGCAGAAGTCAGCAGTACTTC	CACHVTSRSQQYF
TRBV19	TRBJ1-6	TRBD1	TGTGCCAGTAGTCGGCAGGGGGATAATTCACCCCTCCACTTT	CASSRQGDNSPLHF
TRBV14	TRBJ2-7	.	TGTGCCAGCAGTCTTGACTTGAGAGAACTTCACGAGCAGTACTTC	CASSLDLRELHEQYF
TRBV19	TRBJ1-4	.	TGTGCCAGTAGTCTCAACCGCAGGGTTGAAAAACTGTTTTTT	CASSLNRRVEKLFF
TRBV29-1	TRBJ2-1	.	TGCAGCGTTGCAGACAATGAGCAGTTCTTC	CSVADNEQFF
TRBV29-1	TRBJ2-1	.	TGCAGCGTCAAAGAGGGGGATTACAATGAGCAGTTCTTC	CSVKEGDYNEQFF
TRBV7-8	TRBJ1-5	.	TGTGCCAGCAGCTTAGACAGGAATAGCAATCAGCCCCAGCATTTT	CASSLDRNSNQPQHF